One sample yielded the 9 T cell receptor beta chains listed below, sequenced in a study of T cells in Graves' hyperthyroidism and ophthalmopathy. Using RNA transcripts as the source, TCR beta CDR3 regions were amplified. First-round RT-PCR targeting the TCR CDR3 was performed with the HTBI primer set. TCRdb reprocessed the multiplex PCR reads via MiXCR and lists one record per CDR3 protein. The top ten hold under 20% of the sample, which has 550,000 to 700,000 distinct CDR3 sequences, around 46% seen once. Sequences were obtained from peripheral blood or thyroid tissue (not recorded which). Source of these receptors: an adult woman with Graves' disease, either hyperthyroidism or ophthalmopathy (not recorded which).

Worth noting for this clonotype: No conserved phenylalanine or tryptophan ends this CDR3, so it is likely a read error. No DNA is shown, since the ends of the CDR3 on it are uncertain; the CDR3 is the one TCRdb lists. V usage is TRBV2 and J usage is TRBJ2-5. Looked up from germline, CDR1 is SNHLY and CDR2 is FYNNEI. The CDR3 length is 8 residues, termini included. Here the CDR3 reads CASRPNLA.

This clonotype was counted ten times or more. CDR3 protein: CASSPRTGSTNTEAFF. The CDR3, as DNA: TGTGCCAGCAGCCCAAGGACAGGGTCGACGAACACTGAAGCTTTCTTT. The chain employs TRBV6-6 and TRBJ1-1; 8 bases match TRBD1. Per germline, CDR1 MNHNY and CDR2 SVGAGI (reference sequence). V trimming: 6 bases; J trimming: 1 base; junction bases outside the gene matches: 10. The CDR3 has 16 amino acids.

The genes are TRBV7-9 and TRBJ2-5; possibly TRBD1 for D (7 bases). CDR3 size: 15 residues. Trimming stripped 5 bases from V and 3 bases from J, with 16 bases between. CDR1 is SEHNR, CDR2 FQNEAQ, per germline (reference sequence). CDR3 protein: CASSPGGTVEETQYF. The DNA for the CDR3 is TGTGCCAGCAGCCCGGGCGGGACAGTCGAAGAGACCCAGTACTTC.

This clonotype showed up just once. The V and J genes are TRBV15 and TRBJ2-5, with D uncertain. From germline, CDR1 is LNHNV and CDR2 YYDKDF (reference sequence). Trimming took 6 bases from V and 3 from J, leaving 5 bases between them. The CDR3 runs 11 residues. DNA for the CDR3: TGTGCCACCAGGGGCAAAGAGACCCAGTACTTC. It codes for CATRGKETQYF.

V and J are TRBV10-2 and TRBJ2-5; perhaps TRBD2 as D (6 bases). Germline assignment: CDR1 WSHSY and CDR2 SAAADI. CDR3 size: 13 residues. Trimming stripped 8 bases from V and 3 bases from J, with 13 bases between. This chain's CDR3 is CASLGGLEETQYF. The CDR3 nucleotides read TGCGCCAGCCTGGGAGGATTGGAAGAGACCCAGTACTTC.

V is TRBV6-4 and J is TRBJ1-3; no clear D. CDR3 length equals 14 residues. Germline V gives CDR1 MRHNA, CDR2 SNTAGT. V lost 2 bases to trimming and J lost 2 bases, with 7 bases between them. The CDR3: CASSDPGTGNTIYF. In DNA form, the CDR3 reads TGTGCCAGCAGTGACCCCGGGACTGGAAACACCATATATTTT.

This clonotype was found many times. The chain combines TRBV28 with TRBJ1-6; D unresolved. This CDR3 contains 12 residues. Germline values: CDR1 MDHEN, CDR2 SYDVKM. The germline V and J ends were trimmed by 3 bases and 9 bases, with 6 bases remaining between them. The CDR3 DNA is TGTGCCAGCAGTTTCTTCGGTTCACCCCTCCACTTT. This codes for CASSFFGSPLHF.

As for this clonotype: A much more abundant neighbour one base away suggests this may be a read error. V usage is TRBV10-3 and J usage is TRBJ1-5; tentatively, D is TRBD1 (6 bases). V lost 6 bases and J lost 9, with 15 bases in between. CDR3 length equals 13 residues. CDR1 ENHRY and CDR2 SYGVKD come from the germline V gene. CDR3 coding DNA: TGTGCCATCAGGAGGGGGATGGCTGGGCCCCAGCATTTT. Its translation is CAIRRGMAGPQHF.

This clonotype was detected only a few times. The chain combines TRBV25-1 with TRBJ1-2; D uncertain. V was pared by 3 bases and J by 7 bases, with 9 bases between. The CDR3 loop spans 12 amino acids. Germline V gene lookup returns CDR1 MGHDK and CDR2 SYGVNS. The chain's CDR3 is CASSEPYSGYTF. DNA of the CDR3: TGTGCCAGCAGTGAGCCGTACTCTGGCTACACCTTC.